The 30 T cell receptor beta chains below all came from one sample that was sequenced in a study of shared clonotypes between healthy human individuals. Libraries were prepared by immunoSEQ multiplex PCR; TCRdb keeps only in-frame clonotypes and omits some of them. The sample shows millions of clones, 90% to 95% of them seen only once. Sequenced sample: naive CD4+ T cells sorted from blood. The subset was: CD45RA+ positively selected. The receptors stem from a man aged 18 to 30 in good health.

The chain employs TRBV6-1 and TRBJ1-1; D possibly corresponds to TRBD1 (6 bases). With 8 bases removed from V and 4 bases from J, the gap between germline ends came to 17 bases. Per germline, CDR1 MNHNS and CDR2 SASEGT. CDR3 length: 14 amino acids. The CDR3 DNA reads TGTGCCAGCGGCCCAACAGGGTCTGGCACTGAAGCTTTCTTT. Translated, it gives CASGPTGSGTEAFF.

The J gene is TRBJ2-7, the V gene TRBV19, with 11 nucleotides matching TRBD2. CDR3 size: 14 residues. The germline CDR1 and CDR2 sequences are LNHDA and SQIVND (reference sequence). V lost 8 bases to trimming and J lost 4 bases; unmatched junction nucleotides: 7. The CDR3 spells CASGPSGGMYEQYF. The CDR3, as DNA: TGTGCCAGTGGCCCTAGCGGGGGGATGTACGAGCAGTACTTC. Full variable domain (outside the CDR3, taken from reference TRBV19 and TRBJ2-7): DGGITQSPKYLFRKEGQNVTLSCEQNLNHDAMYWYRQDPGQGLRLIYYSQIVNDFQKGDIAEGYSVSREKKESFPLTVTSAQKNPTAFYLCASGPSGGMYEQYFGPGTRLTVT.

V is TRBV29-1 and J is TRBJ1-1; possible D gene TRBD1, 5 bases. Trimming left V 7 bases short and J 1 base short, with 10 bases between. CDR1 is SQVTM and CDR2 is ANQGSEA in the germline V gene. The CDR3 length is 12 residues. The CDR3 reads CSAGAQNTEAFF. DNA for the CDR3: TGCAGCGCCGGGGCGCAGAACACTGAAGCTTTCTTT.

The chain employs TRBV6-5 and TRBJ1-3, with TRBD1 matching over 8 bases. This CDR3 spans 13 amino acids. In germline, CDR1 is MNHEY, CDR2 SVGAGI. Unmatched junction bases numbered 2, after V lost 7 bases and J lost 3 bases. The CDR3: CASTRGLGNTIYF. CDR3 bases: TGTGCCAGCACCAGGGGGCTTGGAAACACCATATATTTT.

This clone has just one count. J is TRBJ1-4 and V is TRBV7-2, with D unresolved. CDR3 length equals 14 residues. Trimming removed 6 bases from V and 3 bases from J, with 11 bases in between. Per the germline V gene, CDR1 is SGHTA and CDR2 is FQGNSA. CDR3 coding DNA: TGTGCCAGCAGACCGGGTTCCCCTAATGAAAAACTGTTTTTT. It specifies CASRPGSPNEKLFF.

About this clone: The sample has other DNA sequences that encode this CDR3 too. The chain employs TRBV6-5 and TRBJ2-7; D possibly corresponds to TRBD1 (5 bases). Trimming stripped 0 bases from V and 0 bases from J, with 9 bases between. Germline V gene lookup returns CDR1 MNHEY and CDR2 SVGAGI. There are 15 residues in the CDR3. The CDR3, as DNA: TGTGCCAGCAGTTACTCCAGGGCTAGCTCCTACGAGCAGTACTTC. Protein product: CASSYSRASSYEQYF.

This clone was found once. The chain recombines TRBV6-6 with TRBJ1-2, with TRBD1 matching 7 bases. Germline V lookup: CDR1 MNHNY, CDR2 SVGAGI (reference sequence). Unmatched junction bases numbered 7, after V lost 6 bases and J lost 6 bases. The CDR3 is made up of 13 amino acids. The CDR3 nucleotides read TGTGCCAGCAGCCCCGGACAGGTGAATGGCTACACCTTC. Amino acids: CASSPGQVNGYTF.

V gene TRBV18 combines with J gene TRBJ2-5; no definite D call. V was clipped by 0 bases and J by 0 bases, with 14 bases between them. The germline CDR1 and CDR2 sequences are KGHSH and LQKENI. The CDR3 is 17 residues long. The CDR3 nucleotides read TGTGCCAGCTCACCACCAGGGCGCACTTTGTACCAAGAGACCCAGTACTTC. Translated: CASSPPGRTLYQETQYF.

The V and J genes are TRBV4-1 and TRBJ2-7, with D hard to call. The CDR3 contains 13 residues. V gave up 1 base and J gave up 1 base, with 5 bases separating them. From germline, CDR1 is MGHRA and CDR2 YSYEKL. The CDR3 here is CASSQGGSYEQYF. The DNA of the CDR3 is TGCGCCAGCAGCCAAGGGGGTTCCTACGAGCAGTACTTC.

The rearrangement joins TRBV9 to TRBJ1-6; 11 nucleotides match TRBD1. Looked up from germline, CDR1 is SGDLS and CDR2 is YYNGEE. V gave up 0 bases and J gave up 9 bases; unmatched junction bases: 2. This CDR3 has 15 residues. The CDR3 nucleotides are TGTGCCAGCAGCGTAGCGGACAGGGGGCTTTCACCCCTCCACTTT. Its protein product is CASSVADRGLSPLHF.

The CDR3 reads CAISAEDTLNQPQHF. CDR3 DNA: TGTGCCATCAGTGCTGAGGACACCCTTAATCAGCCCCAGCATTTT. The chain employs TRBV10-3 and TRBJ1-5, with D possibly matching TRBD1 (5 bases). The germline gives CDR1 ENHRY, CDR2 SYGVKD. Trimming shortened V by 4 bases and J by 4 bases, and 14 bases separated the two germline ends. This CDR3 contains 15 residues.

The rearrangement links TRBV28 to TRBJ2-3; a possible D gene is TRBD2 (6 bases). This CDR3 has 18 amino acids. V lost 1 base and J lost 0, with 17 bases in between. CDR1 and CDR2 (germline): MDHEN, SYDVKM. Here the CDR3 reads CASSLYHLKRASTDTQYF. The CDR3 DNA follows: TGTGCCAGCAGTTTATACCACCTGAAGCGGGCTAGCACAGATACGCAGTATTTT.

The V call is TRBV5-1, the J call TRBJ2-2; 11 bases align to TRBD2. With V trimmed by 7 bases and J by 5 bases, 7 bases remained unmatched. Germline CDR1 SGHRS, CDR2 YFSETQ. The CDR3 is made up of 15 amino acids. CDR3 DNA sequence: TGCGCCAGCGCTCAGACTAGCGGGGAAACCGGGGAGCTGTTTTTT. Residues: CASAQTSGETGELFF.

The gene calls are TRBV6-1 and TRBJ1-2; D remains unclear. Germline assignment: CDR1 MNHNS and CDR2 SASEGT. Deletions cut 4 bases from V and 13 bases from J, with 13 bases between. CDR3 length: 11 residues. CDR3 nucleotides: TGTGCCAGCAGTGCCGAGACCTCCTCCACCTTC. Amino acid sequence: CASSAETSSTF.

The V and J genes are TRBV12-2 and TRBJ2-7. TRBV12-2 is flagged as a pseudogene. The CDR3 length is 13 residues. CDR3 residues: CASRLWAREEQYF. The CDR3 coding sequence is TGTGCAAGTCGCTTGTGGGCAAGGGAAGAGCAGTACTTC.

V usage is TRBV27 and J usage is TRBJ2-5; D perhaps matches TRBD1 (5 bases). The V end was cut by 7 bases, the J end by 3 bases, with 18 bases between. CDR3 length: 15 residues. Germline V gene lookup returns CDR1 MNHEY and CDR2 SMNVEV (reference sequence). The CDR3 DNA reads TGTGCCAGCACGACAGTTATCCTAGGGGAAGAGACCCAGTACTTC. It specifies CASTTVILGEETQYF.

The V gene is TRBV11-2, the J gene TRBJ2-7, with D perhaps TRBD2 (6 bases). The germline V gene encodes CDR1 SGHAT and CDR2 FQNNGV. The V gene lost 5 bases and the J gene lost 4 bases, with 18 bases spanning the gap. The CDR3 is 15 amino acids. CDR3 nucleotide sequence: TGTGCCAGCAGCCCCCAGGTAGTAGGACTATACGAGCAGTACTTC. It specifies CASSPQVVGLYEQYF.

This chain links TRBV12-5 with TRBJ2-7; D ambiguous. This CDR3 is built from 13 residues. Trimming removed 6 bases at V and 0 bases at J, with 9 bases between. Germline assignment: CDR1 LGHNT and CDR2 FRNRAP. CDR3 sequence reads: CASGPDTSYEQYF. CDR3 nucleotides: TGTGCTAGTGGCCCCGACACCTCCTACGAGCAGTACTTC. Based on the CDR3 plus reference TRBV12-5 and TRBJ2-7, the full variable domain is DARVTQTPRHKVTEMGQEVTMRCQPILGHNTVFWYRQTMMQGLELLAYFRNRAPLDDSGMPKDRFSAEMPDATLATLKIQPSEPRDSAVYFCASGPDTSYEQYFGPGTRLTVT.

V usage is TRBV2 and J usage is TRBJ1-1; the D gene is possibly TRBD1 (6 bases). The length of the CDR3 is 13 residues. The germline gives CDR1 SNHLY, CDR2 FYNNEI. Trimming cost V 5 bases and J 8 bases, with 15 bases left between them. The CDR3 here is CASSSGTPLEAFF. CDR3 DNA sequence: TGTGCCAGCAGTTCCGGGACACCGCTGGAAGCTTTCTTT.

The chain has TRBV10-3 and TRBJ1-1, with 9 bases identical to TRBD1. J lost 0 bases, V lost 6 bases, and 5 bases had no gene match. The CDR3 length is 15 residues. Germline-derived CDR1 and CDR2 are ENHRY and SYGVKD. CDR3 loop: CAISFGQGMNTEAFF. The CDR3 DNA follows: TGTGCCATCAGCTTCGGACAGGGGATGAACACTGAAGCTTTCTTT.

The genes are TRBV19 and TRBJ1-1, with D hard to call. The V and J ends lost 3 bases and 2 bases respectively, with 13 bases between them. The germline CDR1 and CDR2 sequences are LNHDA and SQIVND (reference sequence). CDR3 length equals 15 residues. The CDR3 nucleotides are TGTGCCAGTAGTATGCCCGGCCGATATAACACTGAAGCTTTCTTT. Translated: CASSMPGRYNTEAFF.

CDR3 in amino acids: CASSTRQGSGTGELFF. In nucleotides, the CDR3 is TGTGCCAGCAGCACCAGACAGGGGTCGGGCACCGGGGAGCTGTTTTTT. The chain carries TRBV5-6 and TRBJ2-2, with 8 bases aligning to TRBD1. With 4 bases clipped from V and 4 bases from J, the junction kept 9 bases outside the gene matches. Germline CDR1 SGHDT, CDR2 YYEEEE. This CDR3 contains 16 residues.

This chain uses TRBV7-9 with TRBJ2-7; 7 bases map to TRBD2. The germline V gene has CDR1 SEHNR and CDR2 FQNEAQ (reference sequence). V was clipped by 4 bases and J by 7 bases; unmatched bases: 4. The CDR3 spans 12 residues. The chain's CDR3 is CASSWGGVEQYF. The CDR3 DNA is TGTGCCAGCAGCTGGGGGGGAGTTGAGCAGTACTTC. Supplemented by reference TRBV7-9 and TRBJ2-7, the full variable domain reads DTGVSQNPRHKITKRGQNVTFRCDPISEHNRLYWYRQTLGQGPEFLTYFQNEAQLEKSRLLSDRFSAERPKGSFSTLEIQRTEQGDSAMYLCASSWGGVEQYFGPGTRLTVT.

The sample holds a few counts of this clone. The V call is TRBV18, the J call TRBJ2-2, with 9 positions matching TRBD2. With 0 bases clipped from V and 4 bases from J, the junction kept 6 bases outside the gene matches. Per the germline V gene, CDR1 is KGHSH and CDR2 is LQKENI. This CDR3 has 17 amino acids. The CDR3 DNA is TGTGCCAGCTCACCACCGAGTAGCGGGAGTACCACCGGGGAGCTGTTTTTT. Translating gives CASSPPSSGSTTGELFF.

The V call is TRBV28, the J call TRBJ2-5, with TRBD2 matching over 10 bases. Germline CDR1 is MDHEN and CDR2 is SYDVKM. The CDR3 covers 15 residues. Germline trimming cut 3 bases from V and 4 bases from J; bases unmatched to any gene: 5. For the CDR3, the DNA is TGTGCCAGCAGTTTGGTTAGCGGGGGGTCAGAGACCCAGTACTTC. Encoded protein: CASSLVSGGSETQYF.

This rearrangement joins TRBV12-5 to TRBJ2-7, with D unclear. This CDR3 has 13 residues. Germline V lookup: CDR1 LGHNT, CDR2 FRNRAP. The V gene lost 5 bases and the J gene lost 5 bases, with 13 bases spanning the gap. The CDR3 is CASGRVGRHEQYF. CDR3 sequence (DNA): TGTGCTAGTGGTAGGGTAGGTCGCCACGAGCAGTACTTC.

The V gene is TRBV9, the J gene TRBJ1-1, with a weak D call TRBD1 (6 bases). V was trimmed by 3 bases and J by 6 bases, leaving 36 bases between them. The germline V gene encodes CDR1 SGDLS and CDR2 YYNGEE. The CDR3 is 21 amino acids. The CDR3 DNA is TGTGCCAGCAGCGCAACCGGGACCGAACTAGTGGGGGGCCGGTCGATCCCTGAAGCTTTCTTT. Translation: CASSATGTELVGGRSIPEAFF.

This clone was observed a single time. The rearrangement uses TRBV6-6 and TRBJ2-3, with TRBD2 matching over 7 bases. In germline, CDR1 is MNHNY, CDR2 SVGAGI (reference sequence). This CDR3 contains 14 residues. V lost 8 bases and J lost 2; bases outside the gene matches: 7. The chain's CDR3 is CASFPSGNTDTQYF. DNA of the CDR3: TGTGCCAGCTTTCCTAGCGGTAACACAGATACGCAGTATTTT.

The rearrangement links TRBV7-2 to TRBJ2-5; D might be TRBD1 (6 bases). With 5 bases removed from V and 1 base from J, the gap between germline ends came to 11 bases. CDR1 SGHTA and CDR2 FQGNSA come from the germline V gene. The CDR3 has 14 residues. CDR3 sequence: CASSPTGFQETQYF. The CDR3 region has the DNA TGTGCCAGCAGCCCCACAGGGTTCCAAGAGACCCAGTACTTC.

The rearrangement joins TRBV10-3 to TRBJ2-7; D unresolved. Germline V CDR1 and CDR2: ENHRY, SYGVKD. Trimming cost V 7 bases and J 2 bases, with 9 bases left between them. This CDR3 contains 12 residues. CDR3 amino acids: CAIKAEAYEQYF. In nucleotides, the CDR3 is TGTGCCATCAAGGCAGAGGCCTACGAGCAGTACTTC.